These 31 T cell receptor beta chains came from one sample sequenced in a study of T cells in Graves' hyperthyroidism and ophthalmopathy. Amplified regions were TCR beta CDR3 sequences from RNA transcripts. Initially, a first-round RT-PCR of the TCR CDR3 employed the HTBI primer set. From the multiplex PCR reads, TCRdb called clonotypes with MiXCR, one entry per CDR3 protein. The table lists about 380,000 distinct CDR3 sequences, 15% to 20% of them singletons. Sequences were obtained from blood. These receptors all stem from a man between 18 and 29 years old with Graves' ophthalmopathy.

The chain carries TRBV6-6 and TRBJ2-7; D is unclear. Between the trimmed V and J ends, which lost 0 bases and 0 bases, there was a span of 9 bases. Germline CDR1 is MNHNY and CDR2 is SVGAGI (reference sequence). The CDR3 length is 15 residues. This CDR3 reads CASSYSAASSYEQYF. The CDR3 DNA reads as TGTGCCAGCAGTTACTCGGCAGCTTCCTCCTACGAGCAGTACTTC.

Regarding this clonotype: A junction end diverges from the germline sequence, so it may reflect a read error. The CDR3 DNA follows: TGTGTCAGCAGTGAAACGGGCTCTGGGGCCAACGTCCTGACTTTC. Its translation is CVSSETGSGANVLTF. The chain is built from TRBV2 and TRBJ2-6; D unclear. This CDR3 region has 15 residues. Germline V gene data show CDR1 as SNHLY and CDR2 as FYNNEI.

The table lists this clonotype with many counts. The chain uses TRBV10-3 and TRBJ2-3; D is possibly TRBD2 (7 bases). The CDR3 extends over 16 amino acids. Germline values: CDR1 ENHRY, CDR2 SYGVKD. Trimming removed 5 bases at V and 0 bases at J, with 15 bases between. CDR3 sequence (DNA): TGTGCCATCAGTCGGGGGGCAGGGGAAAGCACAGATACGCAGTATTTT. It translates to CAISRGAGESTDTQYF.

The genes are TRBV7-9 and TRBJ1-3, with a tentative D call TRBD1 (5 bases). This CDR3 spans 14 amino acids. Germline-derived CDR1 and CDR2 are SEHNR and FQNEAQ (reference sequence). The V end lost 5 bases, the J end lost 4 bases, and 12 bases lay between the germline ends. CDR3 DNA sequence: TGTGCCAGCAGCCGTTGGGGCGGGGGAAACACCATATATTTT. It translates to CASSRWGGGNTIYF.

This clonotype was counted ten times or more. V and J are TRBV5-6 and TRBJ2-5, with TRBD2 as a possible D gene (5 bases). This CDR3 comprises 13 residues. The V end was cut by 3 bases, the J end by 5 bases, with 11 bases between. Per germline, CDR1 SGHDT and CDR2 YYEEEE. The CDR3 sequence is CASSWAGEETQYF. DNA of the CDR3: TGTGCCAGCAGCTGGGCCGGGGAGGAGACCCAGTACTTC.

The rearrangement joins TRBV7-3 to TRBJ2-1; D remains ambiguous. The V gene lost 1 base and the J gene lost 9 bases, with 7 bases spanning the gap. This CDR3 is 12 amino acids long. Germline CDR1 and CDR2: SGHTA and FQGTGA. The CDR3 sequence: CASSLIGSEQFF. The CDR3 bases are TGTGCCAGCAGCTTAATCGGTAGTGAGCAGTTCTTC.

This clonotype was counted ten times or more. V usage is TRBV7-9 and J usage is TRBJ2-5, with D perhaps TRBD2 (5 bases). The CDR3 has 14 residues. Per the germline V gene, CDR1 is SEHNR and CDR2 is FQNEAQ (reference sequence). V lost 2 bases, J lost 1 base, and 8 bases lay in between. The chain's CDR3 is CASSLMSGQETQYF. The CDR3 coding sequence is TGTGCCAGCAGCTTAATGAGCGGCCAAGAGACCCAGTACTTC.

In its sample, this clonotype was seen many times. The chain carries TRBV2 and TRBJ1-6; 8 bases fit TRBD1. Trimming took 6 bases from V and 10 from J; bases not matched to a gene: 11. The CDR3 totals 15 residues. Germline values: CDR1 SNHLY, CDR2 FYNNEI. CDR3 in DNA: TGTGCCAGCAGGGGGATGACAGGGGTTAGCTCACCCCTCCACTTT. This gives the protein CASRGMTGVSSPLHF.

At least ten counts were recorded for this clonotype. The J gene is TRBJ1-1, the V gene TRBV28, with 7 bases aligning to TRBD1. V lost 3 bases to trimming and J lost 4 bases; unmatched junction nucleotides: 14. The CDR3 is 17 residues long. Per germline, CDR1 MDHEN and CDR2 SYDVKM. CDR3 protein: CASSLGWGGEGATEAFF. The DNA of the CDR3 is TGTGCCAGCAGTTTGGGGTGGGGAGGGGAGGGGGCCACTGAAGCTTTCTTT.

The sample holds a few counts of this clonotype. J is TRBJ1-2 and V is TRBV6-5; D ambiguous. Per germline, CDR1 MNHEY and CDR2 SVGAGI. The CDR3 sequence is 12 residues long. Trimming stripped 0 bases from V and 8 bases from J, with 7 bases between. Here the CDR3 reads CASSYSGVGYTF. The CDR3 DNA sequence: TGTGCCAGCAGTTACTCCGGGGTCGGCTACACCTTC.

The rearrangement links TRBV5-1 to TRBJ2-1; D is unresolved. Trimming stripped 3 bases from V and 2 bases from J, with 9 bases between. CDR1 SGHRS and CDR2 YFSETQ come from the germline V gene. The CDR3 contains 14 residues. The CDR3 region is CASSWTDTYNEQFF. CDR3 nucleotide sequence: TGCGCCAGCAGCTGGACCGACACCTACAATGAGCAGTTCTTC.

This clonotype was observed a handful of times. This chain links TRBV6-5 with TRBJ1-1, with TRBD1 identical over 9 bases. The CDR3 totals 16 residues. V shed 0 bases and J 0 bases; nucleotides not matched to a gene: 2. Germline V lookup: CDR1 MNHEY, CDR2 SVGAGI. The DNA of the CDR3 is TGTGCCAGCAGTTACTCGGGACAGGGATTGAACACTGAAGCTTTCTTT. Amino acid sequence: CASSYSGQGLNTEAFF.

The chain carries TRBV6-5 and TRBJ1-4, with D perhaps matching TRBD1 (6 bases). The V end lost 1 base, the J end lost 0 bases, and 12 bases lay between the germline ends. Per the germline V gene, CDR1 is MNHEY and CDR2 is SVGAGI. This CDR3 has 17 amino acids. DNA of the CDR3: TGTGCCAGCAGTTACTTATCGGGGGCGACAACTAATGAAAAACTGTTTTTT. Translation: CASSYLSGATTNEKLFF.

This clonotype was recorded at least ten times. V is TRBV11-1 and J is TRBJ1-5, with 7 nucleotides matching TRBD1. The CDR3 loop spans 19 amino acids. The V segment lost 5 bases and the J segment 5 bases; nucleotides outside the gene matches: 21. Per the germline V gene, CDR1 is SGHAT and CDR2 is FQDESV (reference sequence). DNA of the CDR3: TGTGCCAGCAGCCCCCGGGACAGACCACCCTTAGTGGTTCATCAGCCCCAGCATTTT. It encodes CASSPRDRPPLVVHQPQHF.

This chain uses TRBV5-1 with TRBJ1-5; TRBD1 matches 9 bases. CDR3 size: 16 residues. CDR1 is SGHRS, CDR2 YFSETQ, per germline. J gave up 4 bases and V 4 bases, and 9 bases lay outside the gene matches. The CDR3 sequence: CASSMPGQGGNQPQHF. The CDR3 bases are TGCGCCAGCAGCATGCCGGGACAGGGTGGAAATCAGCCCCAGCATTTT.

V is TRBV20-1 and J is TRBJ1-1; TRBD1 matches 7 bases. V shed 0 bases and J 0 bases; nucleotides not matched to a gene: 4. The length of the CDR3 is 15 residues. Germline V gene lookup returns CDR1 DFQATT and CDR2 SNEGSKA (reference sequence). The CDR3 DNA follows: TGCAGTGCTAGAGACCCGGGACAGATGAACACTGAAGCTTTCTTT. Its protein product is CSARDPGQMNTEAFF.

The chain carries TRBV2 and TRBJ2-5; a weak D match, TRBD2 (6 bases). The CDR3 spans 14 residues. The V end was cut by 4 bases, the J end by 0 bases, with 9 bases between. Germline V lookup: CDR1 SNHLY, CDR2 FYNNEI. CDR3 DNA: TGTGCCAGCAGTGTAAGCGGGTACCAAGAGACCCAGTACTTC. It specifies CASSVSGYQETQYF.

The gene calls are TRBV10-3 and TRBJ2-5; D not certain. The CDR3 sequence is 14 residues long. Germline lookup yields CDR1 ENHRY and CDR2 SYGVKD. V dropped 4 bases and J dropped 1 base, with 10 bases sitting between them. This CDR3 is CAISADGFQETQYF. CDR3 sequence (DNA): TGTGCCATCAGTGCCGACGGATTCCAAGAGACCCAGTACTTC.

Only a few counts were recorded for this clonotype. This chain connects TRBV9 to TRBJ2-5; 8 nucleotides agree with TRBD2. This CDR3 region has 16 residues. V lost 0 bases and J lost 5; bases outside the gene matches: 9. The germline V gene encodes CDR1 SGDLS and CDR2 YYNGEE. Written as DNA, the CDR3 is TGTGCCAGCAGCGTAGGCGTAGCGGGAACAGGGGAGACCCAGTACTTC. Its protein product is CASSVGVAGTGETQYF.

CDR3 sequence reads: CSARGTGGDEQFF. CDR3 DNA: TGCAGTGCTAGAGGGACCGGGGGGGATGAGCAGTTCTTC. The rearrangement joins TRBV20-1 to TRBJ2-1; 8 bases agree with TRBD2. Germline values: CDR1 DFQATT, CDR2 SNEGSKA (reference sequence). The CDR3 sequence is 13 residues long. The junction had 4 bases not matched to a gene; V was cut back by 1 base and J by 8 bases.

The chain joins TRBV25-1 to TRBJ2-5; the D is unclear. The CDR3 is 12 amino acids. Germline loops: CDR1 MGHDK, CDR2 SYGVNS. Trimming stripped 1 base from V and 7 bases from J, with 7 bases between. CDR3 bases: TGTGCCAGCAGTGAATTGATAGGGACCCAGTACTTC. It specifies CASSELIGTQYF.

In its sample, this clonotype was seen a few times. The chain links TRBV12-3 or TRBV12-4 to TRBJ2-1; D is unresolved. This CDR3 contains 14 residues. The V gene lost 3 bases and the J gene lost 12 bases, with 18 bases spanning the gap. Written as DNA, the CDR3 is TGTGCCAGCAGTTTCCACCGCCCAGGTTATGGGCAGTTCTTC. Translated: CASSFHRPGYGQFF.

This clonotype was seen more than once but under ten times. The chain couples TRBV5-6 to TRBJ2-7, with TRBD2 as a possible D gene (6 bases). Trimming removed 5 bases from V and 0 bases from J, with 15 bases in between. The CDR3 consists of 15 residues. Germline-derived CDR1 and CDR2 are SGHDT and YYEEEE. This CDR3 reads CASRAGLEGSYEQYF. For the CDR3, the DNA is TGTGCCAGCAGGGCGGGACTGGAGGGCTCCTACGAGCAGTACTTC.

The chain recombines TRBV10-2 with TRBJ1-4, with D uncertain. With 2 bases removed from V and 7 bases from J, the gap between germline ends came to 8 bases. The CDR3 extends over 13 amino acids. CDR1 is WSHSY and CDR2 is SAAADI in the germline V gene. The DNA of the CDR3 is TGCGCCAGCAGTGAGGCTGGGTCTGAAAAACTGTTTTTT. Its protein is CASSEAGSEKLFF.

This clonotype was seen at least ten times. This chain uses TRBV27 with TRBJ2-6; 7 bases map to TRBD2. Germline assignment: CDR1 MNHEY and CDR2 SMNVEV (reference sequence). J gave up 1 base and V 3 bases, and 6 bases lay outside the gene matches. This CDR3 contains 17 residues. The CDR3 sequence is CASSFLLGGSGANVLTF. CDR3 DNA sequence: TGTGCCAGCAGTTTTTTGTTGGGGGGGTCTGGGGCCAACGTCCTGACTTTC.

This clonotype was seen at least ten times. The rearrangement links TRBV7-9 to TRBJ1-1; D remains ambiguous. Germline V gives CDR1 SEHNR, CDR2 FQNEAQ (reference sequence). The CDR3 length is 13 residues. V was cut by 3 bases and J by 9 bases, with 14 bases left in between. The CDR3 bases are TGTGCCAGCAGCTTTGATGATTGGGGTAAAGCTTTCTTT. It codes for CASSFDDWGKAFF.

This clonotype has just a few counts. The chain couples TRBV7-8 to TRBJ2-7; D gene uncertain. CDR1 and CDR2 from the germline V gene are SGHVS and FQNEAQ. The CDR3 is 11 amino acids. V lost 4 bases to trimming and J lost 7 bases, with 8 bases between them. The CDR3 nucleotides are TGTGCCAGCAGCTCTCGGCAGGAGCAGTACTTC. Its translation is CASSSRQEQYF.

This clonotype was found many times. The CDR3 DNA sequence: TGCGCCAGCAGCATGGACAGGGGGATTCAGTACTTC. Amino acids: CASSMDRGIQYF. The V gene is TRBV5-1, the J gene TRBJ2-4; 10 positions match TRBD1. The ends lost 4 bases at V and 10 bases at J; junction bases unmatched: 2. CDR1 and CDR2 (germline): SGHRS, YFSETQ. The CDR3 consists of 12 residues.

The rearrangement joins TRBV5-1 to TRBJ2-3; 9 bases map to TRBD2. V was clipped by 4 bases and J by 5 bases; unmatched bases: 14. CDR1 and CDR2 (germline): SGHRS, YFSETQ. The CDR3 sequence is 17 residues long. The CDR3 sequence is CASSPVRGGGAEDTQYF. In DNA form, the CDR3 reads TGCGCCAGCAGCCCTGTAAGGGGCGGGGGGGCCGAAGATACGCAGTATTTT.

This clonotype was seen a few times. The chain employs TRBV6-1 and TRBJ1-6, with a weak D call TRBD1 (6 bases). V lost 6 bases and J lost 0, with 9 bases in between. This CDR3 is 15 amino acids long. In germline, CDR1 is MNHNS, CDR2 SASEGT. CDR3 nucleotides: TGTGCCAGCAGACCACAGGGCTCCTATAATTCACCCCTCCACTTT. It codes for CASRPQGSYNSPLHF.

V gene TRBV14 combines with J gene TRBJ1-4, with D maybe TRBD1 (5 bases). Trimming took off 1 base at V and 3 bases at J, with 9 bases between the two ends. CDR1 SGHDN and CDR2 FVKESK come from the germline V gene. CDR3 length: 15 amino acids. CDR3 sequence reads: CASSQVGQANEKLFF. Written as DNA, the CDR3 is TGTGCCAGCAGCCAAGTCGGACAAGCTAATGAAAAACTGTTTTTT.